These 5 T cell receptor beta chains came from one sample sequenced in a study of T cells in localized non-small cell lung cancer. Repertoires were generated with immunoSEQ multiplex PCR, while TCRdb's copy carries only in-frame clones and drops some. The sample has tens of thousands of clones, 80% to 95% seen once. Sequenced material: peripheral blood mononuclear cells, taken before any cancer treatment. Receptors were obtained from a woman aged 35 to 70 with stage III lung adenocarcinoma.

The chain uses TRBV7-8 and TRBJ1-2; 8 positions match TRBD1. Germline CDR1 and CDR2: SGHVS and FQNEAQ. The CDR3 runs 15 residues. V was clipped by 5 bases and J by 6 bases; unmatched bases: 11. Written as DNA, the CDR3 is TGTGCCAGCAGCCTCGGACAGGGCCTCTGGAATGGCTACACCTTC. Translation: CASSLGQGLWNGYTF.

The chain is built from TRBV5-6 and TRBJ2-7, with unresolved D. In germline, CDR1 is SGHDT, CDR2 YYEEEE. This CDR3 has 13 amino acids. V lost 2 bases to trimming and J lost 5 bases, with 11 bases between them. CDR3 DNA sequence: TGTGCCAGCAGCTTTACTTTCAGGAACGAGCAGTACTTC. Translated: CASSFTFRNEQYF. The whole variable domain, filled in from reference TRBV5-6 and TRBJ2-7, reads DAGVTQSPTHLIKTRGQQVTLRCSPKSGHDTVSWYQQALGQGPQFIFQYYEEEERQRGNFPDRFSGHQFPNYSSELNVNALLLGDSALYLCASSFTFRNEQYFGPGTRLTVT.

This clone was counted only a few times. The V gene is TRBV9, the J gene TRBJ2-2, with D uncertain. Germline CDR1 and CDR2: SGDLS and YYNGEE. The CDR3 totals 16 residues. Trimming left V 5 bases short and J 1 base short, with 15 bases between. The CDR3 bases are TGTGCCAGCAGTCCTACCCCCCCCGGGAACACCGGGGAGCTGTTTTTT. Its translation is CASSPTPPGNTGELFF.

The gene calls are TRBV7-8 and TRBJ1-1, with 8 bases aligning to TRBD1. The germline gives CDR1 SGHVS, CDR2 FQNEAQ. J was trimmed by 11 bases and V by 5 bases; bases with no gene match: 7. The CDR3 has 12 residues. The CDR3: CASSTRTGRAFF. The CDR3 coding sequence is TGTGCCAGCAGCACTCGGACAGGGCGGGCTTTCTTT.

By share, this clone ranks as medium-sized. The rearrangement uses TRBV13 and TRBJ2-5; TRBD2 matches at 11 bases. V gave up 5 bases and J gave up 4 bases; unmatched junction bases: 9. This CDR3 spans 16 amino acids. The germline CDR1 and CDR2 sequences are PRHDT and FYEKMQ (reference sequence). CDR3 region: CASSTRSGGARETQYF. The CDR3 coding sequence is TGTGCCAGCAGCACCCGTAGCGGGGGGGCCAGAGAGACCCAGTACTTC.